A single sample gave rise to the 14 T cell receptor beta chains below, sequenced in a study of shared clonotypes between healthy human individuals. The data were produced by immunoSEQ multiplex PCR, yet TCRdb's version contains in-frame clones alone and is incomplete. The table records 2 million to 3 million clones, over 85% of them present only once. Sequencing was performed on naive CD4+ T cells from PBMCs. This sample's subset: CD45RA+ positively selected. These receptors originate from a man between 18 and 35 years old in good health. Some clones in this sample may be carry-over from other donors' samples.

CDR3 sequence (DNA): TGTGCCAGCAGCGGCGGGTCTAGTTCCTATAATTCACCCCTCCACTTT. Translation: CASSGGSSSYNSPLHF. The chain employs TRBV7-9 and TRBJ1-6; D unclear. Germline V gives CDR1 SEHNR, CDR2 FQNEAQ (reference sequence). CDR3 length: 16 amino acids. Trimming removed 5 bases from V and 1 base from J, with 12 bases in between.

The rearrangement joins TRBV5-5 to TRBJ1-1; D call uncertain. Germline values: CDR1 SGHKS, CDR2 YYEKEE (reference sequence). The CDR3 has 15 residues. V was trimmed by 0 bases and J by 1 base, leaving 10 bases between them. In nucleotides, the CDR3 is TGTGCCAGCAGCTTGGGGCCAGGCAAGAACACTGAAGCTTTCTTT. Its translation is CASSLGPGKNTEAFF.

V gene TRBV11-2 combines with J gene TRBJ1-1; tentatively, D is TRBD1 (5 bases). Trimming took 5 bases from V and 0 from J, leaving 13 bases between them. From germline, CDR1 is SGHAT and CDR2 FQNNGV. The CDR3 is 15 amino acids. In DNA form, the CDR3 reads TGTGCCAGCAGCCCCCGACAGAGAATGAACACTGAAGCTTTCTTT. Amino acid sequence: CASSPRQRMNTEAFF.

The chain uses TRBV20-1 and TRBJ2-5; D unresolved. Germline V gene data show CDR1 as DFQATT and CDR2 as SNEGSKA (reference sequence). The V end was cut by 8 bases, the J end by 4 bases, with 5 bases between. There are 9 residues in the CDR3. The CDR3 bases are TGCAGTACCCCAGAGACCCAGTACTTC. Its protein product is CSTPETQYF.

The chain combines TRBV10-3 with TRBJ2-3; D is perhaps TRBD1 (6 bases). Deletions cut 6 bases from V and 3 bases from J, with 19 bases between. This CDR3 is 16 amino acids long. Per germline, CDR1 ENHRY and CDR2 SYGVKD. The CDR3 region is CAIRYTGTGVTDTQYF. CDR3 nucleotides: TGTGCCATCAGATATACAGGGACGGGTGTTACAGATACGCAGTATTTT.

The chain's CDR3 is CASSFLTGVRTGELFF. Written as DNA, the CDR3 is TGCGCCAGCAGCTTTCTCACTGGAGTTCGGACCGGGGAGCTGTTTTTT. The chain carries TRBV5-1 and TRBJ2-2; the D is unclear. The length of the CDR3 is 16 residues. V was cut by 2 bases and J by 5 bases, with 16 bases left in between. Per the germline V gene, CDR1 is SGHRS and CDR2 is YFSETQ.

CDR3 protein: CASSLGTSDYEQYF. DNA of the CDR3: TGTGCCAGCAGCTTGGGGACTAGCGACTACGAGCAGTACTTC. V is TRBV5-4 and J is TRBJ2-7; 9 nucleotides match TRBD2. There are 14 residues in the CDR3. Germline values: CDR1 SGHNT, CDR2 YYREEE (reference sequence). J gave up 3 bases and V 0 bases, and 1 base lay outside the gene matches.

Here the CDR3 reads CASRMNGAEYF. CDR3 DNA: TGTGCCAGCAGGATGAATGGGGCGGAGTACTTC. The genes are TRBV6-5 and TRBJ2-7; D might be TRBD1 (5 bases). This CDR3 comprises 11 residues. Germline V gene lookup returns CDR1 MNHEY and CDR2 SVGAGI. Trimming took 6 bases from V and 11 from J, leaving 14 bases between them.

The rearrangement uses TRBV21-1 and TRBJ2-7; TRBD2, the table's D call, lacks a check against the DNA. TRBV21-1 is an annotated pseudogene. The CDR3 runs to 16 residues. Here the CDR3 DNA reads TGTGCCAGCAGCAAAGCTGCTAGCGCTTGCTCCTACGAGCAGTACTTC. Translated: CASSKAASACSYEQYF.

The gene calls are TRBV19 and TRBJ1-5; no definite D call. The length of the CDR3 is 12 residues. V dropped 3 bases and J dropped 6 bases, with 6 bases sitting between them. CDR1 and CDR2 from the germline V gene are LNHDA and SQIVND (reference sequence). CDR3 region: CASSIVTQPQHF. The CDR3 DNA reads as TGTGCCAGTAGTATTGTTACTCAGCCCCAGCATTTT.

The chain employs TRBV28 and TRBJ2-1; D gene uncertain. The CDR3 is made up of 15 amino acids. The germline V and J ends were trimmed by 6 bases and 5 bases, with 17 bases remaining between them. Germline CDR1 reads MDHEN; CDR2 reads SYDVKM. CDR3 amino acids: CASSPARVGNNEQFF. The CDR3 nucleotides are TGTGCCAGCAGCCCAGCCCGGGTGGGAAACAATGAGCAGTTCTTC.

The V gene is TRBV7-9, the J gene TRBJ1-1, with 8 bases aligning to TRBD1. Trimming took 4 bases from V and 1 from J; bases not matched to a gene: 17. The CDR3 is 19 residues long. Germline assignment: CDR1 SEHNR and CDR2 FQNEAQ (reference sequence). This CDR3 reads CASSSSAMGAGGANTEAFF. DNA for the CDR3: TGTGCCAGCAGCTCGTCAGCTATGGGGGCAGGGGGCGCGAACACTGAAGCTTTCTTT. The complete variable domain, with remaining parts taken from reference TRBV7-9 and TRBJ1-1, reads DTGVSQNPRHKITKRGQNVTFRCDPISEHNRLYWYRQTLGQGPEFLTYFQNEAQLEKSRLLSDRFSAERPKGSFSTLEIQRTEQGDSAMYLCASSSSAMGAGGANTEAFFGQGTRLTVV.

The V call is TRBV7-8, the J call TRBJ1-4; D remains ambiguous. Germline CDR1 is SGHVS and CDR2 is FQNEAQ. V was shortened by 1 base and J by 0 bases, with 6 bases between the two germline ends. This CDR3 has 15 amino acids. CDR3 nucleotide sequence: TGTGCCAGCAGCTTAGTTGTGTCAACTAATGAAAAACTGTTTTTT. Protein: CASSLVVSTNEKLFF.

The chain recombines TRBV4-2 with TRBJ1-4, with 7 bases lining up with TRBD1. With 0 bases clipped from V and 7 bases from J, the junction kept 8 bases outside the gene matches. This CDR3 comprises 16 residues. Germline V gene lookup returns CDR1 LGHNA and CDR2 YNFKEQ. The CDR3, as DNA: TGTGCCAGCAGCCAAGAACGTACAGGGGCTGGTGAAAAACTGTTTTTT. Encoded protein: CASSQERTGAGEKLFF.